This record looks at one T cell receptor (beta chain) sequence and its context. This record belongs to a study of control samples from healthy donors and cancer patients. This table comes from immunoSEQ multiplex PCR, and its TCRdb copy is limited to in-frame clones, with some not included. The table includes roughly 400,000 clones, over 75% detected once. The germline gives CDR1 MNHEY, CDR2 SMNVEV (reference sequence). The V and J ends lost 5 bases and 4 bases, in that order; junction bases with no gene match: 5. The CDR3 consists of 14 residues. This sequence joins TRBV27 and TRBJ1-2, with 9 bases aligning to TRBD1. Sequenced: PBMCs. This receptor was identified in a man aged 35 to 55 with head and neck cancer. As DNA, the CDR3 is TGTGCCAGCAGTCTAAGGACAGGGGCCTATGGCTACACCTTC. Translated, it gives CASSLRTGAYGYTF.